This TCR beta chain was sequenced for a study of neurological immune-mediated disorders. Germline CDR1 reads DFQATT; CDR2 reads SNEGSKA (reference sequence). V dropped 8 bases and J dropped 3; count of bases not matched to a gene: 7. The CDR3 spans 13 residues. The cDNA was generated by 5'RACE with 10-nucleotide random UMIs. TCRdb fed the 5' RACE reads into MiXCR, producing one record per CDR3 protein. The repertoire holds tens of thousands of distinct CDR3 sequences, with roughly 15% as singletons. This clonotype was seen at least ten times. Time point of the sample: longitudinal time-point 1 (baseline).

This chain connects TRBV20-1 to TRBJ2-1; 7 bases line up with TRBD2. The material sequenced was PBMCs. The receptor was derived from a female donor with HTLV-1-associated myelopathy (HAM/TSP). The chain's CDR3 is CSPKRGLYNEQFF. The CDR3 coding sequence is TGCAGTCCCAAGCGGGGCCTCTACAATGAGCAGTTCTTC.